Following are 29 T cell receptor beta chains from one sample sequenced in a study of blood T cell repertoires in COVID-19. Assay used: immunoSEQ multiplex PCR; TCRdb lists only in-frame clones, some missing. The sample includes fewer than 250,000 clones, approximately 85% seen only once; the top ten take 4.7%. Sequenced input: peripheral blood. The receptors shown here come from a woman aged 70-85 years with acute or convalescent COVID-19.

This chain connects TRBV6-5 to TRBJ1-2; 8 nucleotides line up with TRBD1. The CDR3 has 13 amino acids. V gave up 6 bases and J gave up 4 bases; unmatched junction bases: 4. The germline V gene has CDR1 MNHEY and CDR2 SVGAGI. The CDR3 sequence: CASRAGGSYGYTF. CDR3 DNA: TGTGCCAGCAGGGCAGGGGGCAGCTATGGCTACACCTTC.

V gene TRBV5-5 combines with J gene TRBJ1-5; 7 nucleotides align to TRBD1. This CDR3 region has 14 residues. Germline values: CDR1 SGHKS, CDR2 YYEKEE (reference sequence). J lost 1 base, V lost 6 bases, and 4 bases had no gene match. DNA for the CDR3: TGTGCCAGCACCCTGACAGGGAGCAATCAGCCCCAGCATTTT. Translating gives CASTLTGSNQPQHF.

This clone appeared once. The V and J genes are TRBV14 and TRBJ1-6; a possible D gene is TRBD1 (6 bases). Between the trimmed V and J ends, which lost 9 bases and 5 bases, there was a span of 14 bases. CDR1 and CDR2 from the germline V gene are SGHDN and FVKESK. This CDR3 has 14 amino acids. The CDR3: CASSEQGDNSPLHF. CDR3 coding DNA: TGTGCCAGTTCAGAACAGGGAGATAATTCACCCCTCCACTTT.

The chain recombines TRBV5-6 with TRBJ1-5; 8 nucleotides agree with TRBD1. CDR1 and CDR2 (germline): SGHDT, YYEEEE. CDR3 length equals 15 residues. V lost 0 bases to trimming and J lost 4 bases; unmatched junction nucleotides: 3. The CDR3 here is CASSLGQGLNQPQHF. The CDR3 DNA reads TGTGCCAGCAGCTTGGGACAGGGGTTGAATCAGCCCCAGCATTTT.

This chain links TRBV9 with TRBJ1-4, with D possibly being TRBD1 (5 bases). The CDR3 is 15 amino acids. Germline assignment: CDR1 SGDLS and CDR2 YYNGEE. V lost 4 bases to trimming and J lost 4 bases, with 14 bases between them. The DNA of the CDR3 is TGTGCCAGCAGCCCCCGGCAGGGCCTTAATGAAAAACTGTTTTTT. Translating it yields CASSPRQGLNEKLFF.

The V gene is TRBV18, the J gene TRBJ1-1; perhaps TRBD1 as D (6 bases). V gave up 0 bases and J gave up 2 bases, with 10 bases separating them. The CDR3 runs 15 residues. The germline V gene encodes CDR1 KGHSH and CDR2 LQKENI. CDR3 amino acids: CASSPPQGRNTEAFF. CDR3 in DNA: TGTGCCAGCTCACCACCGCAGGGGCGAAACACTGAAGCTTTCTTT.

The chain links TRBV19 to TRBJ2-7; D is uncertain. Trimming shortened V by 3 bases and J by 0 bases, and 6 bases separated the two germline ends. Germline V lookup: CDR1 LNHDA, CDR2 SQIVND (reference sequence). The CDR3 length is 13 residues. As DNA, the CDR3 is TGTGCCAGTAGTATTTCCCGCTCCTACGAGCAGTACTTC. Translated: CASSISRSYEQYF. Combining the CDR3 with reference TRBV19 and TRBJ2-7 gives the whole variable domain DGGITQSPKYLFRKEGQNVTLSCEQNLNHDAMYWYRQDPGQGLRLIYYSQIVNDFQKGDIAEGYSVSREKKESFPLTVTSAQKNPTAFYLCASSISRSYEQYFGPGTRLTVT.

This chain joins TRBV27 and TRBJ1-1; possible D gene TRBD1, 6 bases. Trimming left V 6 bases short and J 2 bases short, with 16 bases between. Per germline, CDR1 MNHEY and CDR2 SMNVEV (reference sequence). CDR3 length: 15 residues. DNA for the CDR3: TGTGCCAGCAGCCCCGCAGGGGTAGTAAACACTGAAGCTTTCTTT. It translates to CASSPAGVVNTEAFF.

This clone appeared once. The chain joins TRBV7-9 to TRBJ1-1, with D hard to call. Trimming shortened V by 1 base and J by 7 bases, and 7 bases separated the two germline ends. CDR1 is SEHNR, CDR2 FQNEAQ, per germline (reference sequence). There are 12 residues in the CDR3. CDR3 in DNA: TGTGCCAGCAGCTTAGACATCTTTGAAGCTTTCTTT. Residues: CASSLDIFEAFF. Based on the CDR3 plus reference TRBV7-9 and TRBJ1-1, the full variable domain is DTGVSQNPRHKITKRGQNVTFRCDPISEHNRLYWYRQTLGQGPEFLTYFQNEAQLEKSRLLSDRFSAERPKGSFSTLEIQRTEQGDSAMYLCASSLDIFEAFFGQGTRLTVV.

This clone has a single count. This chain joins TRBV28 and TRBJ1-6; a possible D gene is TRBD1 (6 bases). This CDR3 is built from 17 residues. V lost 3 bases, J lost 2 bases, and 14 bases lay in between. CDR1 and CDR2 from the germline V gene are MDHEN and SYDVKM. CDR3 loop: CASSLMGGLTYNSPLHF. The CDR3 bases are TGTGCCAGCAGTTTGATGGGGGGGCTCACCTATAATTCACCCCTCCACTTT.

Notes on this clone: Being one base from a much bigger clone, this may be a read error. The chain recombines TRBV11-3 with TRBJ1-1; no clear D gene. The V gene's germline CDR1 is SGHNT and CDR2 YENEEA. The CDR3 totals 13 residues. The V and J ends lost 0 bases and 1 base respectively, with 3 bases between them. CDR3 loop: CASSLDRNTEAFF. CDR3 nucleotide sequence: TGTGCCAGCAGCTTAGACAGGAACACTGAAGCTTTCTTT.

This clone was found once. The V and J genes are TRBV2 and TRBJ2-1; 7 nucleotides match TRBD2. V lost 6 bases, J lost 10 bases, and 6 bases stayed unmatched. Per germline, CDR1 SNHLY and CDR2 FYNNEI. The CDR3 length is 12 residues. The CDR3 spells CASSWTRNEQFF. Here the CDR3 DNA reads TGTGCCAGCAGCTGGACTAGGAACGAGCAGTTCTTC.

In its sample, this clone was seen once. The chain joins TRBV28 to TRBJ1-5; possible D gene TRBD1, 6 bases. V was trimmed by 4 bases and J by 0 bases, leaving 22 bases between them. CDR3 length equals 19 residues. Germline lookup yields CDR1 MDHEN and CDR2 SYDVKM. This CDR3 reads CASSSFRGRGDYSNQPQHF. Here the CDR3 DNA reads TGTGCCAGCAGTTCCTTTCGCGGGAGGGGGGATTATAGCAATCAGCCCCAGCATTTT.

This clone was counted only a few times. The chain recombines TRBV5-4 with TRBJ1-1; TRBD1 aligns across 9 bases. Germline V gene sequence: CDR1 SGHNT, CDR2 YYREEE (reference sequence). V lost 4 bases, J lost 8 bases, and 6 bases stayed unmatched. This CDR3 region has 13 residues. Here the CDR3 DNA reads TGTGCCAGCAGCATACAGGGGGCGAGGGAAGCTTTCTTT. Protein: CASSIQGAREAFF.

V and J are TRBV21-1 and TRBJ2-3; TRBD2 reflects the table's D call only, with no check against the DNA. TRBV21-1 is listed as a pseudogene. The CDR3 contains 18 residues. CDR3 residues: CASSKVGTSGRPTDTQYF. CDR3 sequence (DNA): TGTGCCAGCAGCAAAGTGGGGACTAGCGGGCGCCCCACAGATACGCAGTATTTT.

The rearrangement uses TRBV15 and TRBJ1-1, with 10 bases identical to TRBD1. CDR1 and CDR2 from the germline V gene are LNHNV and YYDKDF (reference sequence). Trimming at V came to 0 bases and at J to 5 bases, leaving 3 bases not matched to a gene. This CDR3 has 15 amino acids. CDR3 region: CATSRERDRGTEAFF. DNA of the CDR3: TGTGCCACCAGCAGAGAGAGGGACAGGGGAACTGAAGCTTTCTTT.

V is TRBV7-9 and J is TRBJ1-6, with 9 bases identical to TRBD1. The CDR3 has 16 amino acids. V was clipped by 5 bases and J by 5 bases; unmatched bases: 7. CDR1 and CDR2 from the germline V gene are SEHNR and FQNEAQ (reference sequence). The CDR3 DNA is TGTGCCAGCAGCCCCCGGACAGGGGAAAATAATTCACCCCTCCACTTT. It translates to CASSPRTGENNSPLHF.

The chain combines TRBV6-5 with TRBJ1-3; D not certain. In germline, CDR1 is MNHEY, CDR2 SVGAGI. The length of the CDR3 is 15 residues. The V end was cut by 4 bases, the J end by 2 bases, with 12 bases between. DNA of the CDR3: TGTGCCAGCAGTTCGTCGGTTGGAGCTGGAAACACCATATATTTT. This encodes CASSSSVGAGNTIYF.

V and J are TRBV6-5 and TRBJ2-2; perhaps TRBD1 as D (6 bases). CDR3 size: 15 residues. Deletions cut 5 bases from V and 0 bases from J, with 10 bases between. The germline V gene has CDR1 MNHEY and CDR2 SVGAGI. CDR3 loop: CASSRTDPNTGELFF. Here the CDR3 DNA reads TGTGCCAGCAGTCGGACAGATCCGAACACCGGGGAGCTGTTTTTT.

CDR3 protein: CASSLEPGQGYEQYF. The DNA of the CDR3 is TGTGCCAGCAGCTTAGAACCGGGACAGGGGTACGAGCAGTACTTC. The chain has TRBV7-2 and TRBJ2-7, with 10 bases identical to TRBD1. V trimming: 1 base; J trimming: 4 bases; junction bases outside the gene matches: 4. CDR3 size: 15 residues. CDR1 and CDR2 (germline): SGHTA, FQGNSA.

J is TRBJ2-2 and V is TRBV7-8; 7 bases are a match to TRBD1. Germline V gene data show CDR1 as SGHVS and CDR2 as FQNEAQ. There are 16 residues in the CDR3. V lost 5 bases, J lost 0 bases, and 6 bases stayed unmatched. Written as DNA, the CDR3 is TGTGCCAGCAGCCAGGACAGGAGGCCGAACACCGGGGAGCTGTTTTTT. Its protein is CASSQDRRPNTGELFF.

This clone occurred once. CDR3 sequence (DNA): TGTGCCAGCTCCGCGGGTAGCGGACTGGGGACCCAGTACTTC. It specifies CASSAGSGLGTQYF. The V and J genes are TRBV18 and TRBJ2-5; weak D call: TRBD2 (6 bases). The CDR3 loop spans 14 amino acids. The germline CDR1 and CDR2 sequences are KGHSH and LQKENI. With 6 bases removed from V and 7 bases from J, the gap between germline ends came to 18 bases.

The CDR3 DNA sequence: TGTGCCAGCAGGGGAGGAGGGTGGAGTCAGCCCCAGCATTTT. It is translated as CASRGGGWSQPQHF. The V gene is TRBV2, the J gene TRBJ1-5; D ambiguous. Trimming took 6 bases from V and 6 from J, leaving 15 bases between them. Germline CDR1 SNHLY, CDR2 FYNNEI. The CDR3 totals 14 residues.

The chain joins TRBV2 to TRBJ2-7, with TRBD1 matching 8 bases. V lost 5 bases and J lost 11; bases outside the gene matches: 8. There are 12 residues in the CDR3. CDR1 and CDR2 (germline): SNHLY, FYNNEI. CDR3 nucleotides: TGTGCCAGCAGTATGACAGGGGAACAGGAGTACTTC. Protein: CASSMTGEQEYF.

The V call is TRBV5-1, the J call TRBJ1-2, with a tentative D call TRBD1 (6 bases). V was pared by 0 bases and J by 8 bases, with 11 bases between. Germline CDR1 SGHRS, CDR2 YFSETQ. The CDR3 consists of 13 residues. Here the CDR3 DNA reads TGCGCCAGCAGCTTGGACAGGGATAGCGGCTACACCTTC. This codes for CASSLDRDSGYTF. The entire variable domain, with the rest obtained from reference TRBV5-1 and TRBJ1-2, is as follows: KAGVTQTPRYLIKTRGQQVTLSCSPISGHRSVSWYQQTPGQGLQFLFEYFSETQRNKGNFPGRFSGRQFSNSRSEMNVSTLELGDSALYLCASSLDRDSGYTFGSGTRLTVV.

The chain joins TRBV9 to TRBJ2-3; 10 bases are a match to TRBD2. The length of the CDR3 is 14 residues. The J segment lost 3 bases and the V segment lost 7 bases, leaving 5 bases of the junction unmatched. From germline, CDR1 is SGDLS and CDR2 YYNGEE. The CDR3 sequence is CASARTSGTDTQYF. CDR3 DNA sequence: TGTGCCAGCGCTAGGACTAGCGGAACAGATACGCAGTATTTT.

The chain has TRBV2 and TRBJ2-5; 11 nucleotides match TRBD2. Germline trimming cut 5 bases from V and 5 bases from J; bases unmatched to any gene: 10. The CDR3 runs to 16 residues. Germline loops: CDR1 SNHLY, CDR2 FYNNEI. The CDR3 DNA reads TGTGCCAGCAGTTTCCGGGCGTCTAGCGGGGGGGAGACCCAGTACTTC. Translated: CASSFRASSGGETQYF.

The chain uses TRBV6-5 and TRBJ1-4; D is undetermined. Germline V CDR1 and CDR2: MNHEY, SVGAGI. V was cut by 5 bases and J by 6 bases, with 13 bases left in between. The CDR3 is made up of 14 amino acids. The CDR3 is CASSRSWRYEKLFF. CDR3 nucleotides: TGTGCCAGCAGTCGGTCCTGGAGGTATGAAAAACTGTTTTTT.

Only a few counts were recorded for this clone. The gene calls are TRBV14 and TRBJ2-5; the match to TRBD2 covers 9 bases. Germline lookup yields CDR1 SGHDN and CDR2 FVKESK. Losses at the gene ends were 1 base for V and 7 bases for J; bases not matched to a gene: 7. This CDR3 has 15 residues. CDR3 in DNA: TGTGCCAGCAGCCAAGGCGGGGGGGTCGTTTCGACCCAGTACTTC. Protein: CASSQGGGVVSTQYF.